These 3 T cell receptor beta chains came from one sample sequenced in a study of blood T cell repertoires in COVID-19. The protocol was immunoSEQ multiplex PCR, while the TCRdb copy is restricted to in-frame clones and leaves out a portion. The table has some 89,000 clones, roughly nine tenths seen once. Sequenced material: peripheral blood. Every receptor here comes from a man aged 45 to 65 with acute or convalescent COVID-19.

V and J are TRBV7-8 and TRBJ1-6; D unclear. This CDR3 is 15 amino acids long. The V end was cut by 6 bases, the J end by 7 bases, with 16 bases between. Germline lookup yields CDR1 SGHVS and CDR2 FQNEAQ. CDR3 sequence reads: CASRPTPAVNSPLHF. CDR3 DNA sequence: TGTGCCAGCAGACCCACACCCGCCGTCAATTCACCCCTCCACTTT.

The chain carries TRBV5-1 and TRBJ2-3; 16 bases match TRBD2. J was trimmed by 5 bases and V by 4 bases; bases with no gene match: 7. The CDR3 has 17 residues. Germline CDR1 and CDR2: SGHRS and YFSETQ. The CDR3 region has the DNA TGCGCCAGCAGCCCGGGACTAGCGGGAGGGCCGGTAGATACGCAGTATTTT. This translates into CASSPGLAGGPVDTQYF.

This clone appeared a few times. The chain recombines TRBV7-9 with TRBJ2-7; TRBD1 is a possible D gene (7 bases). CDR3 length: 14 residues. The V end was cut by 7 bases, the J end by 2 bases, with 15 bases between. Germline assignment: CDR1 SEHNR and CDR2 FQNEAQ (reference sequence). The CDR3 nucleotides read TGTGCCAGCACCCGGAGGGACAGTCCCTACGAGCAGTACTTC. Amino acids: CASTRRDSPYEQYF.